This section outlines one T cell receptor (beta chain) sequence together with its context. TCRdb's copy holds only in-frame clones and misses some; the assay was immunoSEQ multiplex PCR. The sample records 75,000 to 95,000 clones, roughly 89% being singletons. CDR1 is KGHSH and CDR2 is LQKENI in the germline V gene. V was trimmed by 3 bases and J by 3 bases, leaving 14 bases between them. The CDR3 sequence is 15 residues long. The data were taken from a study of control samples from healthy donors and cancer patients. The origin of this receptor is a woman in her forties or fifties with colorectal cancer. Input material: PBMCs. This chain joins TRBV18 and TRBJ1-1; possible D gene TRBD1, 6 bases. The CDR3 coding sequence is TGTGCCAGCTCACCGTTACAGGGATCGGACACTGAAGCTTTCTTT. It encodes CASSPLQGSDTEAFF.